These 6 T cell receptor beta chains were sequenced from one sample in a study of monozygotic twins with inflammatory bowel disease. TCRdb reanalyzed the 5' RACE reads and collapses them to one entry per CDR3 protein, without DNA. Its clone listing holds 330,000 or so distinct CDR3 sequences. The sequenced material came from blood. These receptors all come from a human donor with ulcerative colitis or Crohn's disease, or a healthy co-twin of an affected twin (not recorded which).

This chain uses TRBV20-1 with TRBJ1-5. The CDR3 totals 14 residues. Germline V gene data show CDR1 as DFQATT and CDR2 as SNEGSKA (reference sequence). The CDR3 region is CSADGDYSNQPQHF.

V and J are TRBV18 and TRBJ2-6. This CDR3 region has 15 residues. The V gene's germline CDR1 is KGHSH and CDR2 LQKENI. CDR3 sequence: CASSPGRSGANVLTF.

The chain employs TRBV7-9 and TRBJ2-7; the TCRdb call, TRBD2, lacks DNA for checking. The CDR3 is 14 amino acids. Germline loops: CDR1 SEHNR, CDR2 FQNEAQ (reference sequence). This chain's CDR3 is CASSPSSGNYEQYF.

The chain couples TRBV5-4 to TRBJ2-7; TCRdb designates TRBD1, a call that cannot be tested without DNA. CDR3 length: 15 residues. In germline, CDR1 is SGHNT, CDR2 YYREEE (reference sequence). CDR3 region: CASSPGGVTGYEQYF.

V and J are TRBV7-6 and TRBJ2-1; TCRdb's D gene call, TRBD1, goes unchecked for lack of DNA. The CDR3 has 12 amino acids. Germline V gene lookup returns CDR1 SGHVS and CDR2 FNYEAQ. CDR3 loop: CASSRRGDEQFF.

V is TRBV6-5 and J is TRBJ1-4. The germline CDR1 and CDR2 sequences are MNHEY and SVGAGI. This CDR3 spans 12 amino acids. The CDR3 spells CASSYGNEKLFF.